A single sample is the source of the 20 T cell receptor beta chains below, sequenced in a study of T cell responses to AZD1222 COVID-19 vaccine. Produced via immunoSEQ multiplex PCR; TCRdb's table is partial and in-frame only. Among about 83,000 clones listed, roughly 90% were seen once. The specimen was peripheral blood, collected on day 0 of MenACWY control vaccination. The source is an adult in good health.

The chain is built from TRBV28 and TRBJ1-2, with D tentatively TRBD1 (5 bases). Germline V gene data show CDR1 as MDHEN and CDR2 as SYDVKM. This CDR3 spans 14 amino acids. The V end was cut by 4 bases, the J end by 3 bases, with 12 bases between. CDR3 sequence reads: CASSSGQADYGYTF. The CDR3, as DNA: TGTGCCAGCAGTTCGGGGCAGGCCGACTATGGCTACACCTTC.

The chain links TRBV3-1 (or the pseudogene TRBV3-2) to TRBJ1-2; unclear D gene. The CDR3 extends over 15 amino acids. The germline V gene encodes CDR1 LGHDT and CDR2 YNNKEL (reference sequence). The V gene lost 2 bases and the J gene lost 4 bases, with 14 bases spanning the gap. The CDR3 DNA reads as TGTGCCAGCAGCCAACTTACCCTTGGTGCCTATGGCTACACCTTC. It translates to CASSQLTLGAYGYTF.

CDR3 sequence reads: CAITGTSTSYEQYF. The CDR3 DNA reads as TGTGCCATCACAGGGACCAGTACCTCCTACGAGCAGTACTTC. The chain employs TRBV10-3 and TRBJ2-7; D may correspond to TRBD1 or TRBD2 (5 bases each). The V and J ends lost 7 bases and 0 bases respectively, with 13 bases between them. The germline CDR1 and CDR2 sequences are ENHRY and SYGVKD. The CDR3 is 14 amino acids.

The chain combines TRBV2 with TRBJ2-7; no clear D gene. CDR1 is SNHLY, CDR2 FYNNEI, per germline. The CDR3 is 13 amino acids. CDR3 nucleotide sequence: TGTGCGGCGATGCACCCTCGGACCTACGAGCAGTACTTC. It translates to CAAMHPRTYEQYF. Looking up the rest from reference TRBV2 and TRBJ2-7 gives the full variable domain: EPEVTQTPSHQVTQMGQEVILRCVPISNHLYFYWYRQILGQKVEFLVSFYNNEISEKSEIFDDQFSVERPDGSNFTLKIRSTKLEDSAMYFCAAMHPRTYEQYFGPGTRLTVT.

This sequence joins TRBV6-2 or TRBV6-3 and TRBJ2-5; 8 bases are a match to TRBD2. Unmatched junction bases numbered 5, after V lost 0 bases and J lost 2 bases. The CDR3 extends over 16 amino acids. CDR1 is MNHEY, CDR2 SVGEGT, per germline. CDR3 sequence reads: CASSYSLAGLQETQYF. DNA for the CDR3: TGTGCCAGCAGTTACTCCCTAGCGGGCCTACAAGAGACCCAGTACTTC.

J is TRBJ2-3 and V is TRBV7-2; a weak D match, TRBD2 (5 bases). Trimming cost V 6 bases and J 4 bases, with 17 bases left between them. The germline V gene has CDR1 SGHTA and CDR2 FQGNSA. This CDR3 contains 15 residues. The CDR3 region is CASRKPGTVADTQYF. In DNA, the CDR3 is TGTGCCAGCAGGAAACCGGGAACAGTGGCAGATACGCAGTATTTT.

J is TRBJ1-3 and V is TRBV30; D not resolved. There are 15 residues in the CDR3. V was clipped by 7 bases and J by 0 bases, with 16 bases between them. Per germline, CDR1 GTSNPN and CDR2 SVGIG (reference sequence). In DNA form, the CDR3 reads TGTGCCTTGGCACTAAAGGGAGTCTCTGGAAACACCATATATTTT. Translation: CALALKGVSGNTIYF.

This sequence joins TRBV5-6 and TRBJ2-7; 8 positions match TRBD2. The CDR3 has 15 amino acids. Trimming cost V 2 bases and J 0 bases; bases outside gene matches: 4. The germline V gene has CDR1 SGHDT and CDR2 YYEEEE. DNA for the CDR3: TGTGCCAGCAGCTTTCAAACTAGCGGCTCCTACGAGCAGTACTTC. The encoded protein is CASSFQTSGSYEQYF.

The chain joins TRBV19 to TRBJ2-7; possible D gene TRBD2, 6 bases. CDR1 LNHDA and CDR2 SQIVND come from the germline V gene (reference sequence). There are 16 residues in the CDR3. V was trimmed by 3 bases and J by 2 bases, leaving 17 bases between them. Here the CDR3 DNA reads TGTGCCAGTAGTATTGCGGGACCCGAATTTCCCTACGAGCAGTACTTC. Translation: CASSIAGPEFPYEQYF.

The chain links TRBV10-3 to TRBJ1-1; D is uncertain. The germline gives CDR1 ENHRY, CDR2 SYGVKD. Trimming left V 8 bases short and J 2 bases short, with 12 bases between. CDR3 length equals 13 residues. As DNA, the CDR3 is TGTGCCATCGGTTCATTGGCTAACACTGAAGCTTTCTTT. This gives the protein CAIGSLANTEAFF.

The rearrangement uses TRBV7-2 and TRBJ1-2; D is undetermined. This CDR3 region has 15 residues. Deletions cut 0 bases from V and 5 bases from J, with 13 bases between. The germline V gene encodes CDR1 SGHTA and CDR2 FQGNSA. CDR3 sequence: CASSLAPSREYGYTF. DNA of the CDR3: TGTGCCAGCAGCTTAGCGCCTTCGAGGGAATATGGCTACACCTTC.

The chain uses TRBV27 and TRBJ1-1; 9 bases line up with TRBD1. Per germline, CDR1 MNHEY and CDR2 SMNVEV (reference sequence). This CDR3 has 14 amino acids. The J segment lost 3 bases and the V segment lost 6 bases, leaving 5 bases of the junction unmatched. CDR3 in DNA: TGTGCCAGCAGGGACAGGGGTTTCGACACTGAAGCTTTCTTT. It translates to CASRDRGFDTEAFF.

The rearrangement uses TRBV6-2 or TRBV6-3 and TRBJ1-1; no clear D. Trimming removed 2 bases from V and 5 bases from J, with 3 bases in between. This CDR3 contains 11 residues. Germline loops: CDR1 MNHEY, CDR2 SVGEGT. CDR3 amino acids: CASSYRTEAFF. CDR3 in DNA: TGTGCCAGCAGTTACAGGACTGAAGCTTTCTTT.

The rearrangement joins TRBV6-5 to TRBJ2-1; 9 positions match TRBD2. The CDR3 has 14 residues. V lost 6 bases to trimming and J lost 6 bases; unmatched junction nucleotides: 6. CDR1 MNHEY and CDR2 SVGAGI come from the germline V gene. CDR3 sequence (DNA): TGTGCCAGCAGCGGGACTAGCCTAGGCAATGAGCAGTTCTTC. Translating it yields CASSGTSLGNEQFF.

In DNA form, the CDR3 reads TGTGCCAGCTCACCTCTTCCGGAAACAACTAATGAAAAACTGTTTTTT. It specifies CASSPLPETTNEKLFF. The V call is TRBV18, the J call TRBJ1-4; D unresolved. Germline CDR1 and CDR2: KGHSH and LQKENI. The CDR3 spans 16 residues. Trimming pared 3 bases from V and 0 bases from J, leaving 11 bases between.

The chain combines TRBV27 with TRBJ2-3; D not resolved. The germline V gene encodes CDR1 MNHEY and CDR2 SMNVEV (reference sequence). Trimming took 5 bases from V and 6 from J, leaving 9 bases between them. CDR3 size: 12 residues. The CDR3 DNA sequence: TGTGCCAGCAGTGGCCAAAGGGATACGCAGTATTTT. Encoded protein: CASSGQRDTQYF.

The genes are TRBV6-5 and TRBJ2-7; possibly TRBD1 for D (6 bases). This CDR3 contains 15 residues. The V end lost 0 bases, the J end lost 1 base, and 10 bases lay between the germline ends. Germline CDR1 is MNHEY and CDR2 is SVGAGI. The CDR3 coding sequence is TGTGCCAGCAGTTACTCGACAGGCGGGTCCTACGAGCAGTACTTC. It specifies CASSYSTGGSYEQYF.

The rearrangement links TRBV2 to TRBJ2-2; D unclear. The CDR3 sequence is 13 residues long. The V and J ends lost 6 bases and 0 bases respectively, with 5 bases between them. Germline V gene sequence: CDR1 SNHLY, CDR2 FYNNEI. The CDR3 sequence: CASRGSNTGELFF. CDR3 in DNA: TGTGCCAGCAGGGGATCGAACACCGGGGAGCTGTTTTTT.

The chain carries TRBV7-2 and TRBJ2-1; TRBD2 agrees at 8 bases. V was clipped by 7 bases and J by 12 bases; unmatched bases: 8. This CDR3 has 12 amino acids. Germline-derived CDR1 and CDR2 are SGHTA and FQGNSA. CDR3 DNA sequence: TGTGCCAGCACATTCTTAAGCGGGGGGCAGTTCTTC. Its translation is CASTFLSGGQFF. The full variable domain, completed using reference TRBV7-2 and TRBJ2-1, is GAGVSQSPSNKVTEKGKDVELRCDPISGHTALYWYRQSLGQGLEFLIYFQGNSAPDKSGLPSDRFSAERTGGSVSTLTIQRTQQEDSAVYLCASTFLSGGQFFGPGTRLTVL.

The chain couples TRBV5-1 to TRBJ2-1; 8 bases agree with TRBD2. Per germline, CDR1 SGHRS and CDR2 YFSETQ. V gave up 0 bases and J gave up 5 bases; unmatched junction bases: 10. The CDR3 is 17 residues long. The CDR3 protein is CASSLASLLAVNNEQFF. The CDR3 DNA follows: TGCGCCAGCAGCTTGGCCTCGTTACTAGCGGTAAACAATGAGCAGTTCTTC.